This passage covers 18 T cell receptor beta chains from one sample sequenced in a study of blood T cell repertoires in COVID-19. Here immunoSEQ multiplex PCR was the method, and the copy in TCRdb shows in-frame clones only, minus some. Here the sample spans roughly 180,000 clones, 79% being singletons. Source material: peripheral blood. The origin of the receptors is a man aged 55-75 years with active or convalescent COVID-19.

The chain is built from TRBV7-3 and TRBJ2-1; 8 bases map to TRBD2. This CDR3 is built from 16 residues. CDR1 and CDR2 from the germline V gene are SGHTA and FQGTGA. Losses at the gene ends were 4 bases for V and 4 bases for J; bases not matched to a gene: 9. The CDR3 is CASSSETSGTYNEQFF. The CDR3 nucleotides read TGTGCCAGCAGCTCAGAAACTAGCGGAACGTACAATGAGCAGTTCTTC.

The rearrangement joins TRBV5-5 to TRBJ2-2; 8 positions match TRBD2. From germline, CDR1 is SGHKS and CDR2 YYEKEE (reference sequence). The ends lost 5 bases at V and 0 bases at J; junction bases unmatched: 6. The CDR3 runs to 16 residues. CDR3 region: CASSPNSGTNTGELFF. Here the CDR3 DNA reads TGTGCCAGCAGTCCGAATAGCGGGACGAACACCGGGGAGCTGTTTTTT.

The V and J genes are TRBV5-6 and TRBJ1-2; D unresolved. This CDR3 comprises 15 residues. Trimming shortened V by 4 bases and J by 3 bases, and 16 bases separated the two germline ends. CDR1 SGHDT and CDR2 YYEEEE come from the germline V gene. DNA for the CDR3: TGTGCCAGCAGCCGCCGAGATAATTTCTACTATGGCTACACCTTC. Protein: CASSRRDNFYYGYTF.

The chain has TRBV7-9 and TRBJ2-7; possibly TRBD1 for D (5 bases). Germline loops: CDR1 SEHNR, CDR2 FQNEAQ (reference sequence). The ends were cut back, 1 base at V and 3 bases at J, with 10 bases in the middle. The CDR3 has 14 residues. The CDR3 coding sequence is TGTGCCAGCAGCTTAGTCCCAGGGATCTACGAGCAGTACTTC. Translated: CASSLVPGIYEQYF.

The CDR3 reads CASSRAQGNTGELFF. In DNA, the CDR3 is TGCGCCAGCAGCCGAGCCCAGGGTAACACCGGGGAGCTGTTTTTT. The rearrangement uses TRBV4-1 and TRBJ2-2, with D possibly TRBD1 on 5 matching bases. From germline, CDR1 is MGHRA and CDR2 YSYEKL. The germline V and J ends were trimmed by 4 bases and 2 bases, with 11 bases remaining between them. The CDR3 extends over 15 amino acids.

The chain joins TRBV3-1 (or the pseudogene TRBV3-2) to TRBJ2-1; D not resolved. Trimming pared 2 bases from V and 4 bases from J, leaving 15 bases between. This CDR3 has 16 amino acids. Germline assignment: CDR1 LGHDT and CDR2 YNNKEL (reference sequence). CDR3 in amino acids: CASSQIAAPDYNEQFF. The CDR3 DNA sequence: TGTGCCAGCAGCCAAATAGCCGCACCGGATTACAATGAGCAGTTCTTC.

The chain recombines TRBV2 with TRBJ1-5, with D unclear. The V gene lost 1 base and the J gene lost 7 bases, with 11 bases spanning the gap. The length of the CDR3 is 14 residues. Germline-derived CDR1 and CDR2 are SNHLY and FYNNEI. CDR3: CASSEVRVYQPQHF. The CDR3 DNA follows: TGTGCCAGCAGTGAAGTACGGGTGTACCAGCCCCAGCATTTT.

The chain has TRBV5-1 and TRBJ1-1; 9 bases are shared with TRBD1. After removal of 4 bases from V and 2 bases from J, the junction contained 6 bases not matched to a gene. Germline V gives CDR1 SGHRS, CDR2 YFSETQ. This CDR3 has 15 residues. The CDR3: CASSLPGQGNTEAFF. DNA for the CDR3: TGCGCCAGCAGCCTACCGGGACAGGGCAACACTGAAGCTTTCTTT.

This chain connects TRBV18 to TRBJ2-7, with TRBD2 matching over 11 bases. V shed 3 bases, J shed 6 bases, and the junction held 4 bases outside the gene matches. The CDR3 totals 14 residues. The V gene's germline CDR1 is KGHSH and CDR2 LQKENI. The DNA of the CDR3 is TGTGCCAGCTCACCCAGTCTAGCGGGAGGCGAGCAGTACTTC. It encodes CASSPSLAGGEQYF.

The chain couples TRBV7-8 to TRBJ2-7, with D tentatively TRBD1 or TRBD2 (6 bases each). Between the trimmed V and J ends, which lost 7 bases and 1 base, there was a span of 20 bases. The length of the CDR3 is 16 residues. Germline CDR1 and CDR2: SGHVS and FQNEAQ. This chain's CDR3 is CASTRGNRDISYEQYF. CDR3 DNA: TGTGCCAGCACCCGGGGGAACCGGGACATTTCCTACGAGCAGTACTTC.

The chain joins TRBV27 to TRBJ2-7, with TRBD1 matching over 8 bases. The germline CDR1 and CDR2 sequences are MNHEY and SMNVEV (reference sequence). With 9 bases clipped from V and 3 bases from J, the junction kept 7 bases outside the gene matches. CDR3 length equals 13 residues. CDR3 amino acids: CARQGEVNYEQYF. CDR3 bases: TGTGCCAGACAGGGGGAGGTAAACTACGAGCAGTACTTC.

This clone has more than one count but fewer than ten. The V call is TRBV14, the J call TRBJ2-1, with 8 bases fitting TRBD2. The CDR3 runs 17 residues. The germline V gene encodes CDR1 SGHDN and CDR2 FVKESK. Trimming at V came to 4 bases and at J to 5 bases, leaving 13 bases not matched to a gene. The CDR3 bases are TGTGCCAGCAGCCTATCGAGACTAGCGAGGGGGGACAATGAGCAGTTCTTC. Protein sequence: CASSLSRLARGDNEQFF.

The rearrangement links TRBV18 to TRBJ2-5, with a weak D call TRBD1 (7 bases). The CDR3 sequence is 16 residues long. V was cut by 1 base and J by 4 bases, with 16 bases left in between. In germline, CDR1 is KGHSH, CDR2 LQKENI. The CDR3 here is CASSPRQGGSRETQYF. The CDR3 bases are TGTGCCAGCTCACCACGACAGGGAGGTAGTCGAGAGACCCAGTACTTC.

The rearrangement joins TRBV28 to TRBJ1-5; no clear D. Per the germline V gene, CDR1 is MDHEN and CDR2 is SYDVKM. This CDR3 comprises 13 residues. V was shortened by 8 bases and J by 0 bases, with 8 bases between the two germline ends. The CDR3 nucleotides are TGTGCCAGCCGAGTATATAGCAATCAGCCCCAGCATTTT. Residues: CASRVYSNQPQHF.

V usage is TRBV7-9 and J usage is TRBJ2-5; 12 nucleotides agree with TRBD1. The CDR3 consists of 16 residues. Germline V gene lookup returns CDR1 SEHNR and CDR2 FQNEAQ (reference sequence). V was clipped by 7 bases and J by 7 bases; unmatched bases: 13. The CDR3 region is CASIQWGQGAQVTQYF. Here the CDR3 DNA reads TGTGCCAGCATCCAATGGGGACAGGGGGCGCAGGTGACCCAGTACTTC.

This clone was seen a few times. This chain links TRBV6-5 with TRBJ2-3; 9 bases match TRBD1. V trimming: 5 bases; J trimming: 6 bases; junction bases outside the gene matches: 6. This CDR3 comprises 14 residues. CDR1 and CDR2 (germline): MNHEY, SVGAGI. Written as DNA, the CDR3 is TGTGCCAGCAGTCCCCCCGGGACAGGGGATACGCAGTATTTT. Its protein is CASSPPGTGDTQYF.

The rearrangement joins TRBV30 to TRBJ2-1; TRBD2 aligns across 7 bases. Trimming cost V 0 bases and J 2 bases; bases outside gene matches: 7. The CDR3 length is 16 residues. The germline gives CDR1 GTSNPN, CDR2 SVGIG (reference sequence). The DNA for the CDR3 is TGTGCCTGGAGTGTAAGGGGAGGACTAGCCTACAATGAGCAGTTCTTC. Its protein is CAWSVRGGLAYNEQFF.

The chain uses TRBV21-1 and TRBJ1-6. TRBV21-1 is classified as a pseudogene. The CDR3 is 14 residues long. CDR3 protein: CASSRGGENSPLHF. The CDR3 nucleotides are TGTGCCAGCAGCAGGGGAGGAGAAAATTCACCCCTCCACTTT.